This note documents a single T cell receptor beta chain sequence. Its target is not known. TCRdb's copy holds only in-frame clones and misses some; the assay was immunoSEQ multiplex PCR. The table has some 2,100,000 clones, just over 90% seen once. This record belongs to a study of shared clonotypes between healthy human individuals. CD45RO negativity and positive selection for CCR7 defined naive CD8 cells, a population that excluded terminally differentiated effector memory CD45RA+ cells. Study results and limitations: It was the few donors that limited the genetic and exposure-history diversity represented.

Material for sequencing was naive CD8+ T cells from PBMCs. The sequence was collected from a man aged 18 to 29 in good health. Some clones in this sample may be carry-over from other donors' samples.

CDR3 residues: CASSQDISLAGSNEQFF. The CDR3 DNA sequence: TGCGCCAGCAGCCAAGATATTTCGCTAGCGGGCAGCAATGAGCAGTTCTTC. The rearrangement links TRBV4-3 to TRBJ2-1; 8 positions agree with TRBD2. Unmatched junction bases numbered 10, after V lost 0 bases and J lost 6 bases. The CDR3 is 17 residues long. Germline values: CDR1 LGHNA, CDR2 YSLEER.